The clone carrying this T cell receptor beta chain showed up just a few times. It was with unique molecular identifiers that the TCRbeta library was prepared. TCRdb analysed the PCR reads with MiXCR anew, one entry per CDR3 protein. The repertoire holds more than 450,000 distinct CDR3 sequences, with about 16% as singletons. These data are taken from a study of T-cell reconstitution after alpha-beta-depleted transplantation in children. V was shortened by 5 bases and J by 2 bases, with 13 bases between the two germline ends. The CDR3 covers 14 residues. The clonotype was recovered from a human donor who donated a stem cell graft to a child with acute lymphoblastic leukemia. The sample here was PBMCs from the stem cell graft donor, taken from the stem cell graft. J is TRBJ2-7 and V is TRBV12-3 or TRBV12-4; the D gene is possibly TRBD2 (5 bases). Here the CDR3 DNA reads TGTGCCAGCAGTCCAGGAGCGACTACCTACGAGCAGTACTTC. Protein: CASSPGATTYEQYF.